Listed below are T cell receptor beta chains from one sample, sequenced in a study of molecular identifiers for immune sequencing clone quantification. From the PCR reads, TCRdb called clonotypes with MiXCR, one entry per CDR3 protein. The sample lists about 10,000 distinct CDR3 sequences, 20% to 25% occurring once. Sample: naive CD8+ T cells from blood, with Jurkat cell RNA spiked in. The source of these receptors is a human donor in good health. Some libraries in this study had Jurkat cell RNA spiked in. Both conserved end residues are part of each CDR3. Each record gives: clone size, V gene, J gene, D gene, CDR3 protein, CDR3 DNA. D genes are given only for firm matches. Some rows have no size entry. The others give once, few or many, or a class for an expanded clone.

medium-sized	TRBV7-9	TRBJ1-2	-	CASSQNRGYTF	TGTGCCAGCAGTCAAAACAGAGGCTACACCTTC
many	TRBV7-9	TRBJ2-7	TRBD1	CASSLAQGASYEQYF	TGTGCCAGCAGCTTAGCACAGGGGGCCTCTTACGAGCAGTACTTC
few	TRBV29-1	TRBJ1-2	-	CSVDWEDSYGYTF	TGCAGCGTTGATTGGGAGGATTCATATGGCTACACCTTC
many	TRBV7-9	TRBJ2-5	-	CASSPSYQETQYF	TGTGCCAGCAGCCCCTCGTACCAAGAGACCCAGTACTTC
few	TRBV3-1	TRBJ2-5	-	CASSHSPDAQETPYF	TGTGCCAGCAGCCACAGCCCGGACGCCCAAGAGACCCCGTACTTC
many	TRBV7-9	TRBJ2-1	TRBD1	CASSLGTGDYNEQFF	TGTGCCAGCAGCTTAGGGACAGGAGATTACAATGAGCAGTTCTTC
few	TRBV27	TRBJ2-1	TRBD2	CASSPEAGGGNEQFF	TGTGCCAGCAGTCCCGAAGCGGGAGGGGGTAATGAGCAGTTCTTC
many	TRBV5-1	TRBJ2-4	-	CASSSAMGLAGNIQYF	TGCGCCAGCAGCTCCGCCATGGGCTTAGCCGGGAACATTCAGTACTTC
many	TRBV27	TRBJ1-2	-	CASSSSSPANYGYTF	TGTGCCAGCAGTTCTTCCTCCCCAGCTAACTATGGCTACACCTTC
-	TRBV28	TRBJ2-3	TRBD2	CASGYKIGLAGVSTDTQYF	TGTGCCAGCGGCTACAAAATCGGACTAGCGGGAGTGAGCACAGATACGCAGTATTTT
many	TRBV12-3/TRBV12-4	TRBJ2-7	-	CASSLTANNPYEQYF	TGTGCCAGCAGTTTGACGGCTAACAATCCCTACGAGCAGTACTTC
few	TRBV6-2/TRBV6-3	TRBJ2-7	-	CASSWLVGYEQYF	TGTGCCAGCAGTTGGCTAGTAGGATACGAGCAGTACTTC
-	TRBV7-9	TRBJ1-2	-	CASSGGPELYGYTF	TGTGCCAGCAGCGGGGGGCCCGAATTATATGGCTACACCTTC
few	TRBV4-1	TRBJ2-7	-	CASSQEGSSSYEQYF	TGCGCCAGCAGCCAAGAGGGGTCGAGCTCCTACGAGCAGTACTTC